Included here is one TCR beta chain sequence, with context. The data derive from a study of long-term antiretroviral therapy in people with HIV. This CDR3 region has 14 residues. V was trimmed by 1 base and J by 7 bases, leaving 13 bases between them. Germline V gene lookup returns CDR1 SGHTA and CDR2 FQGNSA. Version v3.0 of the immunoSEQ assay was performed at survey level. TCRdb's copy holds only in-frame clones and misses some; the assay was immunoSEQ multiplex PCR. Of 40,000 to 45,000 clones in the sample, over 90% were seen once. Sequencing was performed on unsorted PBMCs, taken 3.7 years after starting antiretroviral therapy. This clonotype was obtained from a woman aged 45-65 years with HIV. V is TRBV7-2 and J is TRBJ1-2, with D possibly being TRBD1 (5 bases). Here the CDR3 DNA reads TGTGCCAGCAGCTTAGATGGGAGGGGCTTTGGCTACACCTTC. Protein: CASSLDGRGFGYTF.